The entry below describes one T cell receptor beta chain. Generated by immunoSEQ multiplex PCR, the TCRdb table keeps only in-frame clones and is missing some. The data hold 100,000 to 120,000 clones, with about 85% observed a single time. The sample belongs to a study of T cell responses to AZD1222 COVID-19 vaccine. The CDR3 totals 12 residues. Trimming took 10 bases from V and 5 from J, leaving 14 bases between them. Germline V gives CDR1 SEHNR, CDR2 FQNEAQ (reference sequence). This receptor was obtained from an adult in good health. The rearrangement links TRBV7-9 to TRBJ1-1, with D possibly being TRBD1 (6 bases). Sequenced material: peripheral blood, taken on day 0 of AZD1222 vaccination. This CDR3 is CAIRKGGTEAFF. The CDR3 bases are TGTGCCATCCGAAAGGGGGGGACTGAAGCTTTCTTT.